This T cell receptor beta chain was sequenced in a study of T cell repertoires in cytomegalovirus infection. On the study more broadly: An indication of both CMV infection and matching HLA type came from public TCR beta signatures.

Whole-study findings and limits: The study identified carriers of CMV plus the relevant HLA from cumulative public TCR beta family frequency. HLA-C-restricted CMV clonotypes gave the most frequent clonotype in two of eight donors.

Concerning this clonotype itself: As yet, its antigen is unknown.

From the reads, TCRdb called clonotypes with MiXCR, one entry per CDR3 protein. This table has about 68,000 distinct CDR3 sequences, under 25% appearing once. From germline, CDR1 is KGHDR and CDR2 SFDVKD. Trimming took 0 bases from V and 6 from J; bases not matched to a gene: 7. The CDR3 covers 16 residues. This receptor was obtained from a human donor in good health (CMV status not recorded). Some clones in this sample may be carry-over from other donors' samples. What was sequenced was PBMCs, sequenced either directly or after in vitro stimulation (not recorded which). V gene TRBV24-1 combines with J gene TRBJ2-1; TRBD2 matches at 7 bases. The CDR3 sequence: CATSDLKGRVINEQFF. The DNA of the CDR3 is TGTGCCACCAGTGATTTGAAAGGGAGGGTCATCAATGAGCAGTTCTTC.